The 11 T cell receptor beta chains in this list originate from one sample, sequenced in a study of OX40 agonist ivuxolimab in advanced cancers. Libraries were constructed by the immunoSEQ multiplex PCR assay. TCRdb obtained this table from immuneACCESS and retained in-frame rearrangements with V and J assigned. These tables miss some clones; where compared with another copy, unresolved V genes account for less than half of the shortfall, and the remainder is unexplained. Counted in this sample were 55,000 to 65,000 clones; about 89% of them appeared once. Of the sample, 13% to 15% is held by the ten largest clones. Sequenced material: CD4+ or CD8+ T cells sorted from blood, taken in a trial of the OX40 agonist ivuxolimab. These receptors all stem from an adult with an advanced solid tumor such as melanoma, head and neck, liver or kidney cancer.

To note about this clone: At one boundary the junction diverges from the germline segment, which might be a read error. The J gene is TRBJ2-1, the V gene TRBV7-7; 11 bases match TRBD2. The CDR3 totals 14 residues. Germline values: CDR1 SSHAT, CDR2 FNYEAQ (reference sequence). The CDR3 loop is CASSLAGGMDEQFF. The CDR3 coding sequence is TGTGCTAGCAGCCTAGCGGGAGGTATGGATGAGCAGTTCTTC.

V and J are TRBV28 and TRBJ2-3, with D perhaps matching TRBD2 (6 bases). This CDR3 has 14 residues. V was pared by 2 bases and J by 3 bases, with 9 bases between. Per the germline V gene, CDR1 is MDHEN and CDR2 is SYDVKM. The CDR3 region is CASSLGGTTDTQYF. CDR3 coding DNA: TGTGCCAGCAGTTTAGGAGGGACTACAGATACGCAGTATTTT.

This clone was detected only once. CDR3: CASSSDRGPRYEQYF. The CDR3 region has the DNA TGTGCCAGCAGCTCCGACAGGGGGCCACGCTACGAGCAGTACTTC. This chain connects TRBV7-9 to TRBJ2-7, with 10 bases identical to TRBD1. The CDR3 is 15 residues long. V lost 4 bases to trimming and J lost 3 bases; unmatched junction nucleotides: 6. Germline V lookup: CDR1 SEHNR, CDR2 FQNEAQ (reference sequence).

The chain employs TRBV25-1 and TRBJ2-5; 7 bases line up with TRBD1. This CDR3 is built from 14 residues. Per the germline V gene, CDR1 is MGHDK and CDR2 is SYGVNS. V dropped 3 bases and J dropped 4; count of bases not matched to a gene: 5. CDR3 DNA: TGTGCCAGCAGTGACGCAGGGGGTGGAGAGACCCAGTACTTC. This encodes CASSDAGGGETQYF.

The chain has TRBV7-2 and TRBJ2-7, with 8 bases matching TRBD2. The CDR3 totals 15 residues. The V segment lost 1 base and the J segment 3 bases; nucleotides outside the gene matches: 5. In germline, CDR1 is SGHTA, CDR2 FQGNSA. CDR3 amino acids: CASSLELAGLYEQYF. CDR3 in DNA: TGTGCCAGCAGCTTAGAGTTAGCGGGACTCTACGAGCAGTACTTC.

This chain's CDR3 is CATSRGQRNTDTQYF. For the CDR3, the DNA is TGTGCCACCAGCAGAGGACAGAGAAACACAGATACGCAGTATTTT. The chain has TRBV15 and TRBJ2-3; maybe TRBD1 (5 bases). The CDR3 contains 15 residues. Germline CDR1 LNHNV, CDR2 YYDKDF (reference sequence). V was trimmed by 1 base and J by 2 bases, leaving 10 bases between them.

The chain is built from TRBV6-6 and TRBJ1-2; D might be TRBD1 (6 bases). The V and J ends lost 7 bases and 12 bases respectively, with 21 bases between them. The CDR3 sequence is 13 residues long. The germline gives CDR1 MNHNY, CDR2 SVGAGI (reference sequence). CDR3 DNA sequence: TGTGCCAGCACCGACAGGTCTCTGGGGTTGAACACCTTC. It translates to CASTDRSLGLNTF.

The chain couples TRBV7-9 to TRBJ1-3, with D maybe TRBD1 (6 bases). Trimming removed 5 bases from V and 4 bases from J, with 15 bases in between. The CDR3 length is 15 residues. Germline V gene data show CDR1 as SEHNR and CDR2 as FQNEAQ (reference sequence). The DNA of the CDR3 is TGTGCCAGCAGCCTCAACAGGGCTACGGGAAACACCATATATTTT. It translates to CASSLNRATGNTIYF.

This clone was seen more than once but under ten times. The rearrangement links TRBV28 to TRBJ2-6; D perhaps matches TRBD2 (6 bases). The CDR3 loop spans 15 amino acids. Trimming removed 5 bases at V and 2 bases at J, with 10 bases between. CDR1 MDHEN and CDR2 SYDVKM come from the germline V gene. The CDR3 loop is CASSGRRAGANVLTF. The DNA for the CDR3 is TGTGCCAGCAGTGGCCGGAGGGCTGGGGCCAACGTCCTGACTTTC.

CDR3 sequence: CASSLRTVSGANVLTF. The DNA of the CDR3 is TGTGCCAGCAGCTTGAGGACAGTATCTGGGGCCAACGTCCTGACTTTC. The genes are TRBV5-6 and TRBJ2-6; D may be TRBD1 (6 bases). Germline V gene data show CDR1 as SGHDT and CDR2 as YYEEEE. The V end lost 1 base, the J end lost 1 base, and 9 bases lay between the germline ends. CDR3 length: 16 residues.

V usage is TRBV2 and J usage is TRBJ2-5, with 7 bases identical to TRBD2. This CDR3 has 13 residues. Germline trimming cut 7 bases from V and 3 bases from J; bases unmatched to any gene: 5. CDR1 is SNHLY, CDR2 FYNNEI, per germline. The CDR3 coding sequence is TGTGCCAGCACCCTAGCGGAGAAAGAGACCCAGTACTTC. Encoded protein: CASTLAEKETQYF.